The text below deals with one T cell receptor beta chain. The sample belongs to a study of blood T cells in healthy people across ages. A second PCR of about 7 to 12 cycles used a sample-barcoded 5' primer and a J-beta primer mix. A single record per CDR3 protein comes from TCRdb applying MiXCR to the 5' RACE reads. The profile shows hundreds of thousands of distinct CDR3 sequences, about 61% of them singletons. Per germline, CDR1 LGHNA and CDR2 YNFKEQ. This CDR3 is 15 amino acids long. The V segment lost 5 bases and the J segment 3 bases; nucleotides outside the gene matches: 9. This receptor was identified in a man between 40 and 49 years old in good health. Material for sequencing was blood. The genes are TRBV4-2 and TRBJ1-2; 7 positions agree with TRBD1. This chain's CDR3 is CASSGQTGDYYGYTF. The DNA of the CDR3 is TGTGCCAGCAGCGGACAAACAGGGGACTACTATGGCTACACCTTC.